This T cell receptor beta chain was documented in a study of blood T cell repertoires in COVID-19. Study context: The origin of the acute and convalescent COVID-19 samples was the United States, Italy and Spain.

The table lists this clone with a few counts. In the source study's methods: Amplification of reference gene primers provided the estimated nucleated cell counts. Here immunoSEQ multiplex PCR was the method, and the copy in TCRdb shows in-frame clones only, minus some. Clone size and the V and J calls come from that table; the DNA yielded D and trimming. Counted here are 200,000 to 250,000 clones, 70% to 90% occurring once; the ten biggest clones make up less than 3.5%. Looked up from germline, CDR1 is MNHNY and CDR2 is SVGAGI (reference sequence). Deletions cut 0 bases from V and 8 bases from J, with 2 bases between. The CDR3 extends over 11 amino acids.

The receptor was derived from a young man with COVID-19, enrolled during active disease. This rearrangement joins TRBV6-6 to TRBJ2-1; D is uncertain. Sequenced: peripheral blood. CDR3 in amino acids: CASSYSYEQFF. Written as DNA, the CDR3 is TGTGCCAGCAGTTACTCCTATGAGCAGTTCTTC.